What follows are 9 T cell receptor beta chains derived from one specimen sequenced in a study of CD8 T cells in ankylosing spondylitis (dated by TCRdb to about 2017). The full study reports these points: Blood from ankylosing spondylitis patients appeared to be characterized by a TCR beta motif made up of eight highly homologous amino acid variants.

The receptor library was made with 5' RACE. The sequencing machine was an Illumina HiSeq 2500. The raw public data were reprocessed by TCRdb itself: fastp quality trimming at Q25, MiXCR clonotype calling, in-frame beta chains only. Each CDR3 protein appears once, grouped with its most common genes and DNA. Counted in this sample were approximately 500,000 distinct CDR3 sequences; about 12% of them appeared once. 6.8% of the sample is held by the ten biggest clonotypes. No antigen has been assigned to these receptors. The sample was blood, either unsorted or a sorted T cell fraction (not recorded which). Receptor source: a male donor with ankylosing spondylitis.

This clonotype was seen more than once but under ten times. The rearrangement links TRBV14 to TRBJ2-2; possibly TRBD1 for D (6 bases). CDR1 and CDR2 from the germline V gene are SGHDN and FVKESK. Trimming pared 0 bases from V and 1 base from J, leaving 12 bases between. The CDR3 spans 17 residues. The CDR3 sequence: CASSQDLDRKNTGELFF. DNA for the CDR3: TGTGCCAGCAGCCAAGATCTAGACAGGAAGAACACCGGGGAGCTGTTTTTT. Full variable domain (rest looked up from reference TRBV14 and TRBJ2-2): EAGVTQFPSHSVIEKGQTVTLRCDPISGHDNLYWYRRVMGKEIKFLLHFVKESKQDESGMPNNRFLAERTGGTYSTLKVQPAELEDSGVYFCASSQDLDRKNTGELFFGEGSRLTVL.

A few counts support this clonotype. V and J are TRBV7-2 and TRBJ1-2; D ambiguous. The germline V gene encodes CDR1 SGHTA and CDR2 FQGNSA. The CDR3 is made up of 14 amino acids. Trimming stripped 1 base from V and 1 base from J, with 7 bases between. The CDR3 reads CASSLEALNYGYTF. The CDR3 nucleotides are TGTGCCAGCAGCTTAGAGGCCCTTAACTATGGCTACACCTTC.

This rearrangement joins TRBV7-9 to TRBJ2-5, with 7 bases identical to TRBD2. V lost 0 bases, J lost 4 bases, and 2 bases stayed unmatched. CDR1 is SEHNR and CDR2 is FQNEAQ in the germline V gene (reference sequence). The CDR3 loop spans 14 amino acids. CDR3 sequence reads: CASSLAGGIETQYF. The CDR3 nucleotides read TGTGCCAGCAGCTTAGCGGGAGGGATAGAGACCCAGTACTTC.

A note on this clonotype: A single base separates this from a much larger clone, so it may be a read error. This rearrangement joins TRBV7-8 to TRBJ2-1; weak D call: TRBD2 (5 bases). V dropped 6 bases and J dropped 1 base, with 13 bases sitting between them. This CDR3 is 15 amino acids long. Germline loops: CDR1 SGHVS, CDR2 FQNEAQ. The CDR3: CASRLSDSSYNEQFF. The CDR3 region has the DNA TGTGCCAGCAGACTTTCGGACTCATCCTACAATGAGCAGTTCTTC.

This clonotype was observed at least ten times. V gene TRBV29-1 combines with J gene TRBJ2-3, with D maybe TRBD2 (5 bases). This CDR3 region has 13 residues. Germline assignment: CDR1 SQVTM and CDR2 ANQGSEA. V was cut by 4 bases and J by 2 bases, with 10 bases left in between. The CDR3 is CSVGAGNTDTQYF. CDR3 sequence (DNA): TGCAGCGTTGGAGCCGGGAACACAGATACGCAGTATTTT.

This clonotype was detected a few times. The chain recombines TRBV12-3 or TRBV12-4 with TRBJ1-1; D is ambiguous. The CDR3 runs to 13 residues. The V gene lost 6 bases and the J gene lost 4 bases, with 12 bases spanning the gap. The CDR3 is CASSLESSTEAFF. The CDR3 DNA reads as TGTGCCAGCAGCCTCGAATCGAGCACTGAAGCTTTCTTT.

This chain uses TRBV6-2 or TRBV6-3 with TRBJ2-7, with 12 bases that match TRBD2. The ends lost 6 bases at V and 3 bases at J; junction bases unmatched: 6. Germline V gene data show CDR1 as MNHEY and CDR2 as SVGEGT. This CDR3 is built from 15 residues. The CDR3 DNA reads TGTGCCAGCAGCCCTAGCGGGAGGGCGCTCTACGAGCAGTACTTC. Protein: CASSPSGRALYEQYF.

The genes are TRBV20-1 and TRBJ2-7; a possible D gene is TRBD2 (6 bases). This CDR3 contains 14 residues. The germline gives CDR1 DFQATT, CDR2 SNEGSKA (reference sequence). V shed 4 bases and J shed 2 bases, with 15 bases lying between them. The CDR3 reads CSAKTREIPYEQYF. CDR3 bases: TGCAGTGCTAAGACTAGGGAAATTCCCTACGAGCAGTACTTC.

The gene calls are TRBV5-5 and TRBJ2-3; 13 bases match TRBD2. After removal of 1 base from V and 6 bases from J, the junction contained 2 bases not matched to a gene. In germline, CDR1 is SGHKS, CDR2 YYEKEE (reference sequence). CDR3 length: 15 residues. In nucleotides, the CDR3 is TGTGCCAGCAGCTTGACTAGCGGGAGGGGTGATACGCAGTATTTT. It is translated as CASSLTSGRGDTQYF.